A selection of T cell receptor beta chains follows, all from one sample in a study of T cells in Graves' hyperthyroidism and ophthalmopathy. TCRdb analysed the multiplex PCR reads with MiXCR anew, one entry per CDR3 protein. The sample has approximately 720,000 distinct CDR3 sequences, around 19% seen once. Sequences were obtained from blood. The receptors were sampled from a woman aged 50 to 60 with Graves' hyperthyroidism that later progressed to Graves' ophthalmopathy. CDR3s include the opening cysteine and the closing phenylalanine or tryptophan. The order of the fields is CDR3 length, J gene, D gene, V gene, clone size, CDR3 DNA, CDR3 protein. A D gene is named only where the DNA matches it firmly. A row's size may be missing; if present it is once, few, many or a size class.

>14|TRBJ2-3|TRBD2|TRBV11-2|many
TGTGCCAGCGGCCCCGGGGGGAGGACAGATACGCAGTATTTT
CASGPGGRTDTQYF
>11|TRBJ2-7|.|TRBV6-5|many
TGTGCCAGCAGTTTTGGTAACGAGCAGTACTTC
CASSFGNEQYF
>13|TRBJ2-1|TRBD1|TRBV6-1|.
TGTGCCAGCAGCAGGGACAGCCTCAATGAGCAGTTCTTC
CASSRDSLNEQFF
>14|TRBJ1-4|.|TRBV29-1|.
TGCAGCGCGGCCCGCAGTGCAACTAATGAAGAACTGTTTTTT
CSAARSATNEELFF
>16|TRBJ1-6|.|TRBV27|many
TGTGCCAGCAGCCTGGGCGGGGTGAGGACTAATTCACCCCTCCACTTT
CASSLGGVRTNSPLHF
>14|TRBJ2-1|TRBD2|TRBV7-3|.
TGTGCCAGCAGCCGGGGACTAGGTCTCAATGAGCAGTTCTTC
CASSRGLGLNEQFF
>17|TRBJ2-1|TRBD2|TRBV24-1|.
TGTGCCACCCGTACCTTGAGACTAGCGGGGGTGAACAATGAGCAGTTCTTC
CATRTLRLAGVNNEQFF
>15|TRBJ1-1|TRBD1|TRBV20-1|.
TGCAGTGCTAGAGCATCGGGACAGGGGAACACTGAAGCTTTCTTT
CSARASGQGNTEAFF
>16|TRBJ2-3|TRBD2|TRBV6-1|many
TGTGCCAGCAGTGATAGCGGGGGGGTTAGCACAGATACGCAGTATTTT
CASSDSGGVSTDTQYF
>13|TRBJ1-6|.|TRBV9|.
TGTGCCAGCAGCGTAGAGGTGGGTTCACCCCTCCACTTT
CASSVEVGSPLHF
>14|TRBJ1-4|.|TRBV5-1|few
TGCGCCAGCAGCTCCCTGGGGAAGAACGAAAAACTGTTTTTT
CASSSLGKNEKLFF
>13|TRBJ1-6|.|TRBV12-3/TRBV12-4|.
TGTGCCAGCAGTTGGCAGGGTAGATCACCCCTCCACTTT
CASSWQGRSPLHF
>15|TRBJ2-2|TRBD2|TRBV30|.
TGTGCCTGGAACCTATCGGGGGGGCCTACCGGGGAGCTGTTTTTT
CAWNLSGGPTGELFF
>13|TRBJ2-5|.|TRBV6-1|few
TGTGCCAGCAGACACTTCATCCAAGAGACCCAGTACTTC
CASRHFIQETQYF
>15|TRBJ2-3|TRBD2|TRBV6-8|.
TGTGCCAGCCAACTAGCGGGGGGGCCGGCAGATACGCAGTATTTT
CASQLAGGPADTQYF
>16|TRBJ1-6|.|TRBV9|.
TGTGCCAGCAGCCCGTTTCATCAGGGCCGGAATTCACCCCTCCACTTT
CASSPFHQGRNSPLHF
>15|TRBJ1-4|TRBD1|TRBV27|.
TGTGCCAGCAGTTTATCGGGGGACAGGGTTGAAAAACTGTTTTTT
CASSLSGDRVEKLFF
>15|TRBJ2-3|.|TRBV18|.
TGTGCCAGCTCACCTCAGGGCCGCAGCGCAGATACGCAGTATTTT
CASSPQGRSADTQYF
>13|TRBJ2-1|TRBD2|TRBV6-2/TRBV6-3|.
TGTGCCAGCCGTATGGGGGGGTACAATGAGCAGTTCTTC
CASRMGGYNEQFF
>17|TRBJ1-3|TRBD1|TRBV3-1|once
TGTGCCAGCAGCCAAGCCTCACAGGGGGCGGCCGGAAACACCATATATTTT
CASSQASQGAAGNTIYF
>14|TRBJ2-1|TRBD1|TRBV6-2/TRBV6-3|many
TGTGCCAGCAGTTTACAAAATGACAGGGGACTCCAGTTCTTC
CASSLQNDRGLQFF
>16|TRBJ2-6|.|TRBV9|.
TGTGCCAGCAGCGCTCCACAGGTCTCTGGGGCCAACGTCCTGACTTTC
CASSAPQVSGANVLTF
>13|TRBJ2-2|TRBD1|TRBV2|many
TGTGCCAGCAGTGGACAGGGGCACGGGGAGCTGTTTTTT
CASSGQGHGELFF
>14|TRBJ2-5|.|TRBV11-2|many
TGTGCCAGCAGAACCCTCGGGTCCCAAGAGACCCAGTACTTC
CASRTLGSQETQYF
>17|TRBJ2-2|.|TRBV7-6|once
TGTGCCAGCAGCTTAACCTCGGACAGCGTTTACACCGGGGAGCTGTTTTTT
CASSLTSDSVYTGELFF
>15|TRBJ1-1|.|TRBV3-1|many
TGTGCCAGCAGCCAAGGAGACATTGCTAGTTCGAACCCTTTCTTT
CASSQGDIASSNPFF
>15|TRBJ1-6|.|TRBV6-1|.
TGTGCCAGCAGTGATGAACAGGGCTATAATTCACCCCTCCACTTT
CASSDEQGYNSPLHF
>12|TRBJ1-1|TRBD1|TRBV19|.
TGTGCCAGTGGGACAGGTCTGACTGAAGCTTTCTTT
CASGTGLTEAFF
>15|TRBJ2-7|.|TRBV27|few
TGTGCCAGCAGTTCCCCCCAGCAGGGAATTGTCGAGCAGTACTTC
CASSSPQQGIVEQYF
>13|TRBJ2-3|TRBD1|TRBV27|few
TGTGCCAGCAGGGAACAGGGGGGAGATACGCAGTATTTT
CASREQGGDTQYF
>14|TRBJ1-1|.|TRBV30|many
TGTGCCTGGAGCATTGGGGCAGGGGACACTGAAGCTTTCTTT
CAWSIGAGDTEAFF
>15|TRBJ2-5|.|TRBV7-7|.
TGTGCTAGCAGCCCCGGGACAACCCCAATCGAGACCCAGTACTTC
CASSPGTTPIETQYF
>15|TRBJ1-2|TRBD1|TRBV27|many
TGTGCCAGCAGTTTTTCCCGGGACAGAGCCTATGGCTACACCTTC
CASSFSRDRAYGYTF
>15|TRBJ1-1|TRBD1|TRBV4-2|.
TGTGCCAGCAGCCAAGACAGGACAGGAGGTACTGAAGCTTTCTTT
CASSQDRTGGTEAFF
>15|TRBJ1-1|TRBD1|TRBV18|many
TGTGCCAGCTCACCACAACAGGGGATAGACACTGAAGCTTTCTTT
CASSPQQGIDTEAFF
>13|TRBJ2-3|.|TRBV11-2|.
TGTGCCAGCACCGTTGCGGGGACAGATACGCAGTATTTT
CASTVAGTDTQYF
>16|TRBJ1-1|.|TRBV12-3/TRBV12-4|.
TGTGCCAACGGCCCCGTTCCATACGGCATGAACACTGAAGCTTTCTTT
CANGPVPYGMNTEAFF
>13|TRBJ2-5|.|TRBV5-1|many
TGCGCCAGCAGCTCCAGGGACCGAGAGACCCAGTACTTC
CASSSRDRETQYF
>14|TRBJ1-2|.|TRBV19|few
TGTGCCAGTAAATCCCAATCCTCAAACTATGGCTACACCTTC
CASKSQSSNYGYTF
>13|TRBJ1-3|TRBD1|TRBV20-1|.
TGCAGTGCACTGGACAGGGCTGGAAACACCATATATTTT
CSALDRAGNTIYF
>16|TRBJ2-1|TRBD2|TRBV5-4|.
TGTGCCAGCAGCTCTCCGTTAGCGGGGGGCTACAATGAGCAGTTCTTC
CASSSPLAGGYNEQFF
>13|TRBJ1-5|.|TRBV20-1|.
TGCAGTGCTGTAGGCAGGGGAAATCAGCCCCAGCATTTT
CSAVGRGNQPQHF
>12|TRBJ2-1|.|TRBV28|many
TGTGCCAGCAGTTCCTGGGACAATGAGCAGTTCTTC
CASSSWDNEQFF
>16|TRBJ2-4|TRBD2|TRBV20-1|.
TGCAGTGCTAGCTATACGGGACTAGTTGAACCAAACATTCAGTACTTC
CSASYTGLVEPNIQYF
>15|TRBJ1-5|.|TRBV19|.
TGTGCCAGTAGTATTGTCTCTCCCCTCAATCAGCCCCAGCATTTT
CASSIVSPLNQPQHF
>14|TRBJ2-7|.|TRBV12-3/TRBV12-4|many
TGTGCCAGCAGTTCGCGGGGGCCCCCCTACGAGCAGTACTTC
CASSSRGPPYEQYF
>13|TRBJ2-7|.|TRBV10-1|.
TGCGCCAGCAGTGCAGGGTTTAAGTACGAGCAGTACTTC
CASSAGFKYEQYF
>13|TRBJ2-7|.|TRBV5-5|many
TGTGCCAGCAGCTTGATAATCTCCTACGAGCAGTACTTC
CASSLIISYEQYF
>15|TRBJ1-1|.|TRBV12-3/TRBV12-4|few
TGTGCCAGCAGTTTGGTCAGGGCTCTGAACACTGAAGCTTTCTTT
CASSLVRALNTEAFF
>16|TRBJ2-1|.|TRBV12-3/TRBV12-4|.
TGTGCCAGCAGTTTGGACGGCTGGAGCTCCTACAATGAGCAGTTCTTC
CASSLDGWSSYNEQFF
>10|TRBJ1-1|.|TRBV29-1|.
TGCAGCGTGATCCAGTTTGAAGCTTTCTTT
CSVIQFEAFF
>14|TRBJ1-2|.|TRBV12-3/TRBV12-4|few
TGTGCCAGCAGTTCGGACAGCAGGTACTATGGCTACACCTTC
CASSSDSRYYGYTF